These 8 T cell receptor beta chains were all obtained from the same sample, sequenced in a study of T-cell reconstitution after alpha-beta-depleted transplantation in children. Preparation of the TCRbeta library used unique molecular identifiers. MiXCR was run by TCRdb on the PCR reads, yielding one entry per CDR3 protein. The profile shows about 300,000 distinct CDR3 sequences, 10% of them singletons. The specimen comprised PBMCs, sampled before TCRalphabeta/CD19-depleted stem cell transplant. The receptor source for this set is a boy in the first two years of life with acute myeloid leukemia, due to receive a stem cell transplant.

This clonotype turned up a few times. The J gene is TRBJ2-3, the V gene TRBV6-1; 8 positions match TRBD1. The CDR3 has 14 amino acids. V lost 6 bases, J lost 1 base, and 3 bases stayed unmatched. CDR1 is MNHNS and CDR2 is SASEGT in the germline V gene. CDR3 bases: TGTGCCAGCAGGAAGACAGGGGGCACAGATACGCAGTATTTT. It yields the protein CASRKTGGTDTQYF.

This clonotype was picked up many times. The chain couples TRBV29-1 to TRBJ2-5; D possibly uses TRBD1 or TRBD2 (5 bases each). Germline V gene sequence: CDR1 SQVTM, CDR2 ANQGSEA. Trimming pared 6 bases from V and 1 base from J, leaving 12 bases between. CDR3 size: 13 residues. The CDR3 bases are TGCAGCGTGGACTGGACAAGCCAAGAGACCCAGTACTTC. Its protein is CSVDWTSQETQYF.

This clonotype was observed at least ten times. The chain carries TRBV11-2 and TRBJ1-1; the match to TRBD1 covers 7 bases. Germline loops: CDR1 SGHAT, CDR2 FQNNGV. The V gene end was trimmed by 5 bases and the J gene end by 2 bases; junction bases not matched to a gene: 5. This CDR3 contains 14 residues. The CDR3 bases are TGTGCCAGCAGCGCAGGACAGGTTAACACTGAAGCTTTCTTT. Translated: CASSAGQVNTEAFF.

The V call is TRBV28, the J call TRBJ2-6; D call uncertain. V lost 6 bases and J 0 bases, leaving 9 bases between the germline ends. The CDR3 spans 15 residues. The V gene's germline CDR1 is MDHEN and CDR2 SYDVKM. The CDR3 coding sequence is TGTGCCAGCAGCGATATCGGCTCTGGGGCCAACGTCCTGACTTTC. Translating gives CASSDIGSGANVLTF.

This clonotype has at least ten counts. This chain joins TRBV13 and TRBJ2-7, with TRBD1 as a possible D gene (5 bases). Trimming left V 3 bases short and J 0 bases short, with 12 bases between. The CDR3 runs to 15 residues. Germline CDR1 is PRHDT and CDR2 is FYEKMQ (reference sequence). CDR3 coding DNA: TGTGCCAGCAGCTTTGCAGGGATCCTCTCCTACGAGCAGTACTTC. It yields the protein CASSFAGILSYEQYF.

This clonotype was picked up many times. The chain recombines TRBV7-2 with TRBJ2-1, with a tentative D call TRBD2 (6 bases). This CDR3 has 16 residues. The V end was cut by 3 bases, the J end by 4 bases, with 16 bases between. The germline gives CDR1 SGHTA, CDR2 FQGNSA. The CDR3 here is CASSFSSGLGYNEQFF. In DNA form, the CDR3 reads TGTGCCAGCAGCTTCAGTAGCGGCCTCGGATACAATGAGCAGTTCTTC.

About this clonotype itself: A much larger clone is a single base away; this may be a read error. The chain uses TRBV12-3 or TRBV12-4 and TRBJ2-3, with D perhaps TRBD2 (5 bases). This CDR3 spans 13 amino acids. V was clipped by 11 bases and J by 0 bases, with 12 bases between them. In nucleotides, the CDR3 is TGTGCCGGCACGGGAATAAGCACAGATACGCAGTATTTT. Its protein product is CAGTGISTDTQYF.

Comment on this clonotype: A single base separates this from a much larger clone, so it may be a read error. The CDR3 DNA sequence: TGTGCCAGCAGTCGAGTAAAGGGGGGCGAGCAGTACTTC. Amino acid sequence: CASSRVKGGEQYF. The chain joins TRBV27 to TRBJ2-7; possibly TRBD1 or TRBD2 for D (6 bases each). Trimming left V 5 bases short and J 6 bases short, with 14 bases between. Looked up from germline, CDR1 is MNHEY and CDR2 is SMNVEV (reference sequence). This CDR3 has 13 amino acids.